These T cell receptor beta chains were read from a single sample in a study of long-term antiretroviral therapy in people with HIV. Data came from immunoSEQ multiplex PCR; TCRdb stores just in-frame clones and leaves some out. The profile shows approximately 29,000 clones, roughly 93% of them singletons. Material: unsorted PBMCs, obtained 6.2 years after starting antiretroviral therapy. The source is a man aged 35 to 55 with HIV. CDR3s include the opening cysteine and the closing phenylalanine or tryptophan. A D gene is named only where the DNA matches it firmly. Clone size is shown for a subset of rows, as once, few, many or a class of expanded clone.

V gene	J gene	D gene	clone size	CDR3 protein	CDR3 DNA
TRBV28	TRBJ1-5	-	-	CASSLSLRNQPQHF	TGTGCCAGCAGTTTATCGCTCCGTAATCAGCCCCAGCATTTT
TRBV6-5	TRBJ1-2	TRBD1	once	CASSPQGGNKYGYTF	TGTGCCAGCAGCCCCCAGGGGGGGAATAAGTATGGCTACACCTTC
TRBV9	TRBJ2-7	-	-	CASSPEGLGDEQYF	TGTGCCAGCAGCCCCGAAGGATTAGGAGACGAGCAGTACTTC
TRBV28	TRBJ2-1	-	-	CASNTSPRMNEQFF	TGTGCCAGCAACACTAGCCCCCGGATGAATGAGCAGTTCTTC
TRBV29-1	TRBJ2-7	TRBD1	-	CSTRQGPYEQYF	TGCAGCACCCGACAGGGGCCCTACGAGCAGTACTTC
TRBV15	TRBJ2-3	-	-	CATSRDQLAKWVGDTQYF	TGTGCCACCAGCAGAGATCAATTGGCCAAGTGGGTGGGAGATACGCAGTATTTT
TRBV15	TRBJ1-5	-	-	CATSRDSTGGQPQHF	TGTGCCACCAGCAGAGATTCGACTGGTGGTCAGCCCCAGCATTTT
TRBV27	TRBJ2-7	TRBD1	-	CASSLSGQGAYHEQYF	TGTGCCAGCAGTTTATCGGGACAGGGGGCCTACCACGAGCAGTACTTC
TRBV19	TRBJ1-3	-	-	CASTRGGSGNTIYF	TGTGCCAGTACAAGAGGAGGATCTGGAAACACCATATATTTT
TRBV6-5	TRBJ2-7	-	-	CASGSGEQYF	TGTGCCAGCGGATCGGGGGAGCAGTACTTC
TRBV5-1	TRBJ1-2	TRBD1	few	CASSLADRVNDGYTF	TGCGCCAGCAGCTTGGCGGACAGGGTGAACGATGGCTACACCTTC
TRBV27	TRBJ1-2	-	few	CASSFSFGTQMETF	TGTGCCAGCAGTTTTTCTTTTGGGACCCAAATGGAGACCTTC
TRBV27	TRBJ2-1	-	-	CASSLPGISEQFF	TGTGCCAGCAGTTTACCAGGGATTAGCGAGCAGTTCTTC
TRBV7-2	TRBJ2-7	-	-	CASSFLRDGEQYF	TGTGCCAGCAGCTTCCTACGAGATGGCGAGCAGTACTTC
TRBV7-8	TRBJ2-1	-	-	CASSIKGNEQFF	TGTGCCAGCAGCATAAAAGGTAATGAGCAGTTCTTC
TRBV6-1	TRBJ2-1	-	-	CASSGSVDYNEQFF	TGTGCCAGCAGCGGTTCGGTTGATTACAATGAGCAGTTCTTC
TRBV6-5	TRBJ1-2	-	-	CASSYSGEGYYGYTF	TGTGCCAGCAGTTACAGTGGGGAAGGTTACTATGGCTACACCTTC
TRBV19	TRBJ2-3	-	few	CASMTIDTQYF	TGTGCCAGTATGACGATAGATACGCAGTATTTT
TRBV27	TRBJ2-2	TRBD2	-	CASSFAGVELSSTGELFF	TGTGCCAGCAGTTTCGCGGGAGTGGAATTATCGAGCACCGGGGAGCTGTTTTTT
TRBV7-2	TRBJ2-7	-	-	CASSLEGRAYEQYF	TGTGCCAGCAGCTTAGAAGGCAGGGCCTACGAGCAGTACTTC
TRBV9	TRBJ1-2	-	-	CASSPGRGLSYGYTF	TGTGCCAGCAGCCCCGGACGAGGCTTGTCATATGGCTACACCTTC
TRBV4-3	TRBJ2-1	TRBD2	-	CASSQDWAGGSEQFF	TGCGCCAGCAGCCAAGATTGGGCGGGAGGGAGTGAGCAGTTCTTC
TRBV19	TRBJ2-1	TRBD2	-	CASSITGLAGGNEQFF	TGTGCCAGTAGTATCACCGGACTAGCGGGGGGAAATGAGCAGTTCTTC
TRBV6-6	TRBJ1-5	-	-	CASSYRGSSNQPQHF	TGTGCCAGCAGTTACCGGGGCTCTAGCAATCAGCCCCAGCATTTT
TRBV2	TRBJ2-2	-	-	CASTEERPPNYTGELFF	TGTGCCAGCACGGAGGAAAGGCCGCCAAACTACACCGGGGAGCTGTTTTTT
TRBV6-1	TRBJ1-2	-	-	CASRPGNYGYTF	TGTGCCAGCAGGCCTGGGAACTATGGCTACACCTTC
TRBV5-6	TRBJ1-2	-	-	CASSLFASGPLYGYTF	TGTGCCAGCAGCTTGTTTGCCTCCGGACCCCTCTATGGCTACACCTTC
TRBV6-6	TRBJ1-1	-	-	CASSYREMGTEAFF	TGTGCCAGCAGTTACAGGGAGATGGGGACTGAAGCTTTCTTT
TRBV9	TRBJ1-2	TRBD1	-	CASSVGPARGLGGYTF	TGTGCCAGCAGCGTAGGGCCGGCCAGGGGGCTGGGAGGCTACACCTTC
TRBV29-1	TRBJ2-7	-	-	CSVEESTAGEQYF	TGCAGCGTTGAAGAATCGACGGCTGGTGAGCAGTACTTC
TRBV27	TRBJ2-3	-	-	CASQLGGRSTDTQYF	TGTGCCAGCCAACTAGGGGGGAGAAGCACAGATACGCAGTATTTT
TRBV2	TRBJ2-2	-	-	CASTGVPGELFF	TGTGCCAGCACCGGGGTCCCCGGGGAGCTGTTTTTT
TRBV2	TRBJ1-2	-	-	CASSSQGTYGYTF	TGTGCCAGCAGTAGCCAAGGTACTTATGGCTACACCTTC
TRBV29-1	TRBJ2-7	-	few	CSAGTGEQYF	TGCAGTGCCGGGACGGGGGAGCAGTACTTC
TRBV28	TRBJ2-7	-	-	CASTTITSTNEQYF	TGTGCCAGCACCACAATCACTAGCACCAACGAGCAGTACTTC
TRBV4-2	TRBJ2-3	-	once	CASSPGGPTDTQYF	TGTGCCAGCAGCCCTGGGGGGCCCACAGATACGCAGTATTTT
TRBV27	TRBJ2-7	-	once	CASSFLHGYEQYF	TGTGCCAGCAGTTTTCTCCACGGCTACGAGCAGTACTTC
TRBV5-1	TRBJ2-1	-	-	CASSFGGASLQIDEQFF	TGCGCCAGCAGCTTCGGGGGCGCGTCCCTCCAAATTGATGAGCAGTTCTTC
TRBV11-1	TRBJ2-7	TRBD1	-	CASSLEDRGGHEQYF	TGTGCCAGCAGCTTAGAGGACAGGGGAGGCCACGAGCAGTACTTC
TRBV5-1	TRBJ1-2	-	-	CASSYGGLGDGYTF	TGCGCCAGCAGCTACGGGGGGTTAGGTGATGGCTACACCTTC
TRBV7-2	TRBJ1-6	-	-	CASSARARGSPLHF	TGTGCCAGCAGCGCCAGGGCTAGGGGTTCACCCCTCCACTTT
TRBV11-2	TRBJ1-2	-	-	CASSNFRGAVFDGYTF	TGTGCCAGCAGCAATTTCCGAGGGGCGGTCTTTGATGGCTACACCTTC
TRBV6-5	TRBJ2-3	TRBD2	-	CASAGRAYTDTQYF	TGTGCCAGCGCCGGGAGGGCCTACACAGATACGCAGTATTTT
TRBV2	TRBJ2-7	TRBD2	-	CASRAPPGLAGGTSYEQYF	TGTGCCAGCAGGGCCCCCCCCGGTCTAGCGGGGGGGACATCCTACGAGCAGTACTTC
TRBV5-4	TRBJ1-5	-	-	CASSFDSNQPQHF	TGTGCCAGCAGCTTTGATAGCAATCAGCCCCAGCATTTT
TRBV13	TRBJ1-2	TRBD1	-	CASSLETGWGYTF	TGTGCCAGCAGCTTAGAGACAGGGTGGGGCTACACCTTC
TRBV10-3	TRBJ1-2	-	-	CAISTTGTDYGYTF	TGTGCCATCAGTACAACCGGGACCGACTATGGCTACACCTTC
TRBV2	TRBJ1-5	-	-	CASSPDSYSNQPQHF	TGTGCCAGCAGTCCGGACAGCTATAGCAATCAGCCCCAGCATTTT
TRBV27	TRBJ1-2	TRBD1	-	CASSRQGVDGYTF	TGTGCCAGCAGTCGCCAGGGGGTGGATGGCTACACCTTC
TRBV7-9	TRBJ1-1	-	once	CASSLAMGKRSEAFF	TGTGCCAGCAGCTTAGCGATGGGGAAAAGGTCTGAAGCTTTCTTT
TRBV19	TRBJ1-5	-	once	CASSQTGGNQPQHF	TGTGCCAGTAGTCAGACTGGGGGCAATCAGCCCCAGCATTTT
TRBV5-1	TRBJ2-2	TRBD1	-	CASSLESTGGSGELFF	TGCGCCAGCAGCTTAGAAAGTACAGGGGGCTCCGGGGAGCTGTTTTTT
TRBV4-1	TRBJ1-2	-	few	CASSRVGPLGDGYTF	TGCGCCAGCAGCCGAGTGGGACCTCTGGGGGATGGCTACACCTTC
TRBV5-6	TRBJ2-1	TRBD2	-	CASSLGLAGAREQFF	TGTGCCAGCAGCTTGGGACTAGCGGGAGCGCGTGAGCAGTTCTTC
TRBV6-6	TRBJ2-2	-	-	CASSWMVNGELFF	TGTGCCAGCAGTTGGATGGTTAACGGGGAGCTGTTTTTT
TRBV27	TRBJ2-7	-	-	CASSLSWSSSSYEQYF	TGTGCCAGCAGTTTATCCTGGAGTTCCTCCTCCTACGAGCAGTACTTC
TRBV7-9	TRBJ2-7	-	-	CASSRDNSYEQYF	TGTGCCAGCAGCAGGGACAACTCCTACGAGCAGTACTTC
TRBV6-5	TRBJ1-4	-	few	CASNRGGAANEKLFF	TGTGCCAGCAATCGAGGGGGGGCTGCTAATGAAAAACTGTTTTTT
TRBV6-1	TRBJ1-6	TRBD1	few	CASSEGRGVGSPLHF	TGTGCCAGCAGTGAAGGCAGGGGGGTTGGTTCACCCCTCCACTTT